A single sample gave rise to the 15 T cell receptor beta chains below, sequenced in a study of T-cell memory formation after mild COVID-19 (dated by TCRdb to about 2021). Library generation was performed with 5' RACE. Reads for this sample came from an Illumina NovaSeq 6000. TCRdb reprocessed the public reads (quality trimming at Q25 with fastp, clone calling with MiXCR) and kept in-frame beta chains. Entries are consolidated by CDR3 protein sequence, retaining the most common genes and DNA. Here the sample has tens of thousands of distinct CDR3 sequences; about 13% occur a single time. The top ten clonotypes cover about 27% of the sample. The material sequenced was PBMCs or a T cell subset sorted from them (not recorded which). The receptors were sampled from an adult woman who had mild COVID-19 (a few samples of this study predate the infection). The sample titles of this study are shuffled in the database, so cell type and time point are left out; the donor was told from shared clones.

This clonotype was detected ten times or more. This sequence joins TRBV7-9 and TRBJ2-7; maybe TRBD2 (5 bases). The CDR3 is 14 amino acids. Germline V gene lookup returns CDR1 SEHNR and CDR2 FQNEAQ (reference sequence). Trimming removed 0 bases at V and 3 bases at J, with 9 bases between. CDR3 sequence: CASSLARDYYEQYF. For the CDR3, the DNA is TGTGCCAGCAGCTTAGCCCGGGATTACTACGAGCAGTACTTC. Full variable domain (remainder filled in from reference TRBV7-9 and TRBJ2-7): DTGVSQNPRHKITKRGQNVTFRCDPISEHNRLYWYRQTLGQGPEFLTYFQNEAQLEKSRLLSDRFSAERPKGSFSTLEIQRTEQGDSAMYLCASSLARDYYEQYFGPGTRLTVT.

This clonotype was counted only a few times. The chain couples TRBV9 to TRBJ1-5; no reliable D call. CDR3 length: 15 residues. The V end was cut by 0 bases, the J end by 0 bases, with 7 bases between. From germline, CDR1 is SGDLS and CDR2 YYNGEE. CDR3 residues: CASSVGGNSNQPQHF. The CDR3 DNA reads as TGTGCCAGCAGCGTAGGCGGGAATAGCAATCAGCCCCAGCATTTT.

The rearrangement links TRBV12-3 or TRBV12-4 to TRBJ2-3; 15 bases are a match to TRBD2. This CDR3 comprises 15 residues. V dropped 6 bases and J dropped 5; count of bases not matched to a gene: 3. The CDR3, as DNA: TGTGCCAGCAGGCGGGGACTAGCGGGGGGAGATACGCAGTATTTT. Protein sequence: CASRRGLAGGDTQYF.

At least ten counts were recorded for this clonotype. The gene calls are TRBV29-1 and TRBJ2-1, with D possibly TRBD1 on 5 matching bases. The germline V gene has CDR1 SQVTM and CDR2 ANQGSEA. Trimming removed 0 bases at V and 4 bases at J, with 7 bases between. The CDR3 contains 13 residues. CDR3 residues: CSVEEAGYNEQFF. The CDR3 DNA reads TGCAGCGTTGAAGAGGCAGGGTACAATGAGCAGTTCTTC.

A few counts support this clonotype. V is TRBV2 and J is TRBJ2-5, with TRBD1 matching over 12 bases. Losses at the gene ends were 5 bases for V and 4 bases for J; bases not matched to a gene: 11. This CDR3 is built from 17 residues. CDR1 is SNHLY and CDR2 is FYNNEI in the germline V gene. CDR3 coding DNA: TGTGCCAGCAGTTCCGGGACAGGGGGCGCCGGAATAGAGACCCAGTACTTC. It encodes CASSSGTGGAGIETQYF.

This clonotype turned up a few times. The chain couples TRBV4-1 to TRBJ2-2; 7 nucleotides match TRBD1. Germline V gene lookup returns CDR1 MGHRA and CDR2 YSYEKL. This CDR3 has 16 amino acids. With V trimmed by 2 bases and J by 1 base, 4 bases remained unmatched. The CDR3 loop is CASSQRGQENTGELFF. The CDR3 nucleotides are TGCGCCAGCAGCCAACGAGGACAGGAGAACACCGGGGAGCTGTTTTTT.

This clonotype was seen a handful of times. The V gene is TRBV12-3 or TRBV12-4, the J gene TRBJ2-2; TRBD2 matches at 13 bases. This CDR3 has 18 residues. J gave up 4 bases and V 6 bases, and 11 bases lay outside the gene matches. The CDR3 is CASSLEFRLAGGTGELFF. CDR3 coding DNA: TGTGCCAGCAGCCTCGAATTCAGACTAGCGGGGGGCACCGGGGAGCTGTTTTTT.

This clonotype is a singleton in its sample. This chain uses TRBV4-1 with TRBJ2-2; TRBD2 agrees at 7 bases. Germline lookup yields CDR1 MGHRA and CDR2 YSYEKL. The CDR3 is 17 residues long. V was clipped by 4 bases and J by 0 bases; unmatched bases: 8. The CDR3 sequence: CASSPQGGNANTGELFF. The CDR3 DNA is TGCGCCAGCAGCCCCCAGGGAGGGAACGCGAACACCGGGGAGCTGTTTTTT.

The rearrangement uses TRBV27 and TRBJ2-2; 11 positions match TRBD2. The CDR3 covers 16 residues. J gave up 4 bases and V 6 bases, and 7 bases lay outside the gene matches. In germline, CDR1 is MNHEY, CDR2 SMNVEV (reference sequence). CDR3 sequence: CASSLLAGAVTGELFF. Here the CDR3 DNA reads TGTGCCAGCAGCTTACTAGCGGGAGCGGTCACCGGGGAGCTGTTTTTT.

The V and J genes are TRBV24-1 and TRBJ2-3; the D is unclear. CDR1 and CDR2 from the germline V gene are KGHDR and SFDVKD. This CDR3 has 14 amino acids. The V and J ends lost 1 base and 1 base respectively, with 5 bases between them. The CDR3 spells CATSDFTGTDTQYF. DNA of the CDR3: TGTGCCACCAGTGATTTTACAGGCACAGATACGCAGTATTTT.

CDR3 in DNA: TGTGCCAGCAGTTACGACAGGGGGAATTCACCCCTCCACTTT. Translation gives CASSYDRGNSPLHF. The rearrangement joins TRBV6-5 to TRBJ1-6; 9 bases line up with TRBD1. The CDR3 sequence is 14 residues long. CDR1 is MNHEY, CDR2 SVGAGI, per germline. After removal of 2 bases from V and 7 bases from J, the junction contained 0 bases not matched to a gene.

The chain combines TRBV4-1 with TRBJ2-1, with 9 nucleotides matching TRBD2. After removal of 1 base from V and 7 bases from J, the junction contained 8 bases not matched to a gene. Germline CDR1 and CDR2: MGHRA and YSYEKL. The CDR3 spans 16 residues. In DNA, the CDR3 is TGCGCCAGCAGCCAAGTAGGCGGGGGGGCCGAAAATGAGCAGTTCTTC. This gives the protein CASSQVGGGAENEQFF.

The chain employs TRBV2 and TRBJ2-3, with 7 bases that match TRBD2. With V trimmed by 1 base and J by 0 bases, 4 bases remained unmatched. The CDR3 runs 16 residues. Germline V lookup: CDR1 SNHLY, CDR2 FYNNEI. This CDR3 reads CASSEGLADSTDTQYF. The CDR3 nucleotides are TGTGCCAGCAGTGAAGGGCTAGCGGATAGCACAGATACGCAGTATTTT.

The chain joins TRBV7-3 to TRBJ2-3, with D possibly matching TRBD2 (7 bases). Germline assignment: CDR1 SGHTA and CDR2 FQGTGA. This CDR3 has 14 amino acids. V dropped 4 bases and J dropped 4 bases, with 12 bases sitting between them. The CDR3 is CASSSSGGPDTQYF. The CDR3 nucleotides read TGTGCCAGCAGCTCCTCGGGGGGCCCAGATACGCAGTATTTT.

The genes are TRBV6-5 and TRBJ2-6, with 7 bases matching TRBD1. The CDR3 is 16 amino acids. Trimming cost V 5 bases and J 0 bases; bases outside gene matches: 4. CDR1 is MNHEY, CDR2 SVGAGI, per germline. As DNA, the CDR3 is TGTGCCAGCAGTCACAGGGGAGTCTCTGGGGCCAACGTCCTGACTTTC. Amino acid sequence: CASSHRGVSGANVLTF.